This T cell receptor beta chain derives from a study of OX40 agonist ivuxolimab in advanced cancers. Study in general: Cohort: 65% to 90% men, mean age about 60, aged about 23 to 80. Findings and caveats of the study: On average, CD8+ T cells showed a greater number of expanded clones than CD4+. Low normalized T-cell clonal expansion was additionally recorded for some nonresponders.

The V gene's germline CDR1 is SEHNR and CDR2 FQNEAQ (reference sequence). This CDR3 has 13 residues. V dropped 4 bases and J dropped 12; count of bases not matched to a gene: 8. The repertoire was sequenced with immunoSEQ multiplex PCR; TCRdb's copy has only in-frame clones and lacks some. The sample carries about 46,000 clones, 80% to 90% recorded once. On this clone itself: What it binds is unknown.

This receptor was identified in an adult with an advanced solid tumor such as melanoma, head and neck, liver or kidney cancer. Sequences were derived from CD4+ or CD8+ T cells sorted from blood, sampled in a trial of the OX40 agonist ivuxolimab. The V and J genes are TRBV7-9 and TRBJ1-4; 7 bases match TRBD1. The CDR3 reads CASSSSTGTELFF. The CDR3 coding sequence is TGTGCCAGCAGCTCATCTACAGGGACAGAACTGTTTTTT.